This T cell receptor beta chain was identified in a study of cytomegalovirus exposure and HLA in healthy donors. Both 60 Vbeta primers and 13 Jbeta primers went into the PCR. This table comes from immunoSEQ multiplex PCR, and its TCRdb copy is limited to in-frame clones, with some not included. Here the sample spans about 140,000 clones, roughly four fifths being singletons. Germline V lookup: CDR1 MNHEY, CDR2 SMNVEV (reference sequence). V lost 4 bases, J lost 6 bases, and 2 bases stayed unmatched. CDR3 length: 13 residues. This clone was seen more than once but under ten times. The receptor comes from a man aged 40-49 years in good health and CMV-seropositive. The sample taken for sequencing was PBMCs. This rearrangement joins TRBV27 to TRBJ2-4; 8 bases map to TRBD2. The CDR3 sequence: CASSSGRGNIQYF. The CDR3 DNA reads as TGTGCCAGCAGTTCCGGGAGGGGAAACATTCAGTACTTC.